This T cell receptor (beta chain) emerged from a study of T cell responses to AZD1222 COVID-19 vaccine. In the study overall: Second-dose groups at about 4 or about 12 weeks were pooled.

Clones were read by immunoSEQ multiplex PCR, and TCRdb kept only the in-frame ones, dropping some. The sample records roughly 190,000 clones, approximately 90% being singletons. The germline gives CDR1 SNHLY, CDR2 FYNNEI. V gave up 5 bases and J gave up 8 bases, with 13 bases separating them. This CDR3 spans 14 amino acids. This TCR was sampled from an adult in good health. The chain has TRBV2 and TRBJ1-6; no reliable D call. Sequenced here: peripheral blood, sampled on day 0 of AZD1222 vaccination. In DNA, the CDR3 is TGTGCCAGCAGTTTAAACCTCGGGGATTCACCCCTCCACTTT. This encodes CASSLNLGDSPLHF.